One and the same sample provided the 23 T cell receptor beta chains below, sequenced in a study of cytomegalovirus exposure and HLA in healthy donors. With 60 Vbeta and 13 Jbeta primers, the PCR was carried out. Some clones are missing from TCRdb's copy, which holds only in-frame ones; the method was immunoSEQ multiplex PCR. The sample records around 150,000 clones, 65% to 80% being singletons. The sample was PBMCs. The source of these receptors is a male donor in good health and CMV-seronegative.

The V gene is TRBV5-1, the J gene TRBJ2-1, with D tentatively TRBD1 (6 bases). Trimming left V 0 bases short and J 8 bases short, with 12 bases between. The CDR3 spans 14 residues. CDR1 SGHRS and CDR2 YFSETQ come from the germline V gene. CDR3 region: CASSLDSGADEQFF. The CDR3 DNA reads as TGCGCCAGCAGCTTGGACTCAGGGGCGGATGAGCAGTTCTTC.

This rearrangement joins TRBV7-3 to TRBJ2-7; D ambiguous. Germline V gives CDR1 SGHTA, CDR2 FQGTGA. The CDR3 length is 15 residues. Trimming removed 4 bases from V and 3 bases from J, with 16 bases in between. The CDR3 DNA is TGTGCCAGCAGCTCCCTCTCAGGTCCAGGCTACGAGCAGTACTTC. This encodes CASSSLSGPGYEQYF.

The V and J genes are TRBV6-5 and TRBJ1-5; maybe TRBD1 (6 bases). This CDR3 has 14 amino acids. Trimming removed 5 bases from V and 3 bases from J, with 11 bases in between. Germline loops: CDR1 MNHEY, CDR2 SVGAGI. The CDR3 DNA reads as TGTGCCAGCAGTCCCGGACAGTACAATCAGCCCCAGCATTTT. It is translated as CASSPGQYNQPQHF.

The chain has TRBV5-6 and TRBJ2-7; TRBD1 matches 10 bases. The ends lost 5 bases at V and 2 bases at J; junction bases unmatched: 4. This CDR3 has 14 amino acids. Germline loops: CDR1 SGHDT, CDR2 YYEEEE. CDR3 nucleotides: TGTGCCAGCAGACGGACAGGGGGGGCCTACGAGCAGTACTTC. Encoded protein: CASRRTGGAYEQYF.

This clone has only a few counts. This rearrangement joins TRBV19 to TRBJ1-5; D is perhaps TRBD1 (6 bases). Per germline, CDR1 LNHDA and CDR2 SQIVND (reference sequence). This CDR3 contains 15 residues. V was clipped by 3 bases and J by 2 bases, with 11 bases between them. CDR3 coding DNA: TGTGCCAGTAGTATCCCATCAGGGGGCAATCAGCCCCAGCATTTT. This translates into CASSIPSGGNQPQHF.

This clone was seen a few times. This chain's CDR3 is CASSQTGRSYNEQFF. The CDR3 region has the DNA TGTGCCAGCAGCCAGACAGGGCGCTCCTACAATGAGCAGTTCTTC. The J gene is TRBJ2-1, the V gene TRBV7-2; 7 bases match TRBD1. This CDR3 is 15 amino acids long. V lost 5 bases to trimming and J lost 0 bases; unmatched junction nucleotides: 4. Germline V lookup: CDR1 SGHTA, CDR2 FQGNSA.

V gene TRBV19 combines with J gene TRBJ2-2, with no clear D. CDR1 is LNHDA and CDR2 is SQIVND in the germline V gene (reference sequence). The CDR3 spans 13 residues. With 3 bases removed from V and 4 bases from J, the gap between germline ends came to 6 bases. The CDR3 DNA sequence: TGTGCCAGTAGTATTTCGGGCACCGGGGAGCTGTTTTTT. Translated: CASSISGTGELFF.

This clone was observed a few times. The rearrangement uses TRBV5-4 and TRBJ1-2; no clear D. Per the germline V gene, CDR1 is SGHNT and CDR2 is YYREEE (reference sequence). The CDR3 totals 16 residues. The V end was cut by 4 bases, the J end by 0 bases, with 16 bases between. The CDR3 reads CASSPEAGRPNYGYTF. As DNA, the CDR3 is TGTGCCAGCAGCCCGGAGGCAGGCAGGCCTAACTATGGCTACACCTTC.

This clone has only a few counts. J is TRBJ2-3 and V is TRBV30; D uncertain. Germline loops: CDR1 GTSNPN, CDR2 SVGIG (reference sequence). Trimming stripped 0 bases from V and 0 bases from J, with 13 bases between. CDR3 length equals 16 residues. CDR3: CAWSVLRQGSTDTQYF. CDR3 bases: TGTGCCTGGAGTGTACTTAGACAAGGAAGCACAGATACGCAGTATTTT.

The chain links TRBV11-1 to TRBJ2-5; a possible D gene is TRBD1 (6 bases). Per germline, CDR1 SGHAT and CDR2 FQDESV (reference sequence). Between the trimmed V and J ends, which lost 3 bases and 1 base, there was a span of 15 bases. This CDR3 has 16 residues. In nucleotides, the CDR3 is TGTGCCAGCAGCTTCCCCAAAACAGGGTTCCAAGAGACCCAGTACTTC. It codes for CASSFPKTGFQETQYF. Based on the CDR3 plus reference TRBV11-1 and TRBJ2-5, the full variable domain is EAEVAQSPRYKITEKSQAVAFWCDPISGHATLYWYRQILGQGPELLVQFQDESVVDDSQLPKDRFSAERLKGVDSTLKIQPAELGDSAMYLCASSFPKTGFQETQYFGPGTRLLVL.

Concerning this clone: Germline and junction disagree at one end, which may indicate a read error. The J gene is TRBJ1-2, the V gene TRBV28; TRBD1 matches 9 bases. Germline V gene lookup returns CDR1 MDHEN and CDR2 SYDVKM. The CDR3 covers 14 residues. The CDR3 loop is CVSSLQGAGNDYTF. CDR3 nucleotides: TGTGTCAGCAGTTTACAGGGGGCAGGAAATGACTACACCTTC.

This rearrangement joins TRBV6-6 to TRBJ1-1; no clear D. The CDR3 has 14 amino acids. V lost 6 bases to trimming and J lost 2 bases, with 13 bases between them. The V gene's germline CDR1 is MNHNY and CDR2 SVGAGI (reference sequence). In DNA, the CDR3 is TGTGCCAGCAGGCTAGCTGATCTTAACACTGAAGCTTTCTTT. Protein sequence: CASRLADLNTEAFF.

The chain is built from TRBV7-9 and TRBJ1-6, with D unclear. CDR1 and CDR2 from the germline V gene are SEHNR and FQNEAQ (reference sequence). The CDR3 is made up of 13 amino acids. V lost 7 bases and J 7 bases, leaving 11 bases between the germline ends. The CDR3 spells CASTLRENSPLHF. The CDR3 DNA sequence: TGTGCCAGCACCCTGAGGGAAAATTCACCCCTCCACTTT.

The rearrangement links TRBV28 to TRBJ2-5, with TRBD1 identical over 12 bases. Germline values: CDR1 MDHEN, CDR2 SYDVKM. CDR3 size: 15 residues. The junction had 7 bases not matched to a gene; V was cut back by 6 bases and J by 5 bases. Here the CDR3 DNA reads TGTGCCAGCAGACTGGGGACAGGGGGCAGGGAGACCCAGTACTTC. Translation: CASRLGTGGRETQYF.

A word on this clone: Within the sample, other DNA sequences also encode this same CDR3. CDR3 amino acids: CASSVTGGTGELFF. CDR3 nucleotide sequence: TGTGCCAGCAGCGTAACAGGCGGAACCGGGGAGCTGTTTTTT. The chain has TRBV9 and TRBJ2-2; D might be TRBD1 (5 bases). CDR1 and CDR2 (germline): SGDLS, YYNGEE. This CDR3 region has 14 residues. V shed 1 base and J shed 5 bases, with 9 bases lying between them.

A word on this clone: The junction departs from germline at one end; a sequencing error may be responsible. The chain employs TRBV28 and TRBJ1-1; tentatively, D is TRBD1 (5 bases). The CDR3 consists of 12 residues. Germline CDR1 and CDR2: MDHEN and SYDVKM. CDR3 nucleotide sequence: TGTGCCAGCACTTTACAGGACACTGAAGCTTTCTTT. It codes for CASTLQDTEAFF.

The genes are TRBV19 and TRBJ2-7; TRBD2 is a possible D gene (5 bases). From germline, CDR1 is LNHDA and CDR2 SQIVND (reference sequence). Trimming removed 0 bases at V and 5 bases at J, with 11 bases between. The CDR3 length is 14 residues. In DNA, the CDR3 is TGTGCCAGTAGTATAGAGCCCAGCGGTGACGAGCAGTACTTC. Protein sequence: CASSIEPSGDEQYF. The variable domain in full, with the rest retrieved from reference TRBV19 and TRBJ2-7, is DGGITQSPKYLFRKEGQNVTLSCEQNLNHDAMYWYRQDPGQGLRLIYYSQIVNDFQKGDIAEGYSVSREKKESFPLTVTSAQKNPTAFYLCASSIEPSGDEQYFGPGTRLTVT.

The V and J genes are TRBV5-4 and TRBJ1-3, with 9 positions matching TRBD1. The CDR3 extends over 16 amino acids. Germline V gene sequence: CDR1 SGHNT, CDR2 YYREEE (reference sequence). V shed 4 bases and J 0 bases; nucleotides not matched to a gene: 5. The CDR3 sequence is CASSRDRDASGNTIYF. The CDR3 nucleotides read TGTGCCAGCAGCCGGGACAGGGACGCCTCTGGAAACACCATATATTTT.

The chain links TRBV5-8 to TRBJ1-5; D possibly corresponds to TRBD1 (6 bases). V lost 4 bases and J 2 bases, leaving 13 bases between the germline ends. This CDR3 is built from 15 residues. In germline, CDR1 is SGHTS, CDR2 YDEGEE. CDR3 amino acids: CASSPGGVGNQPQHF. In DNA, the CDR3 is TGTGCCAGCAGCCCGGGGGGCGTGGGCAATCAGCCCCAGCATTTT.

This clone was counted only a few times. The V gene is TRBV6-5, the J gene TRBJ2-5; TRBD1 matches 7 bases. CDR3 length: 13 amino acids. The germline V gene encodes CDR1 MNHEY and CDR2 SVGAGI. V lost 8 bases and J lost 0; bases outside the gene matches: 3. The CDR3 DNA reads as TGTGCCAGCCAGACAGGGTACCAAGAGACCCAGTACTTC. Translating gives CASQTGYQETQYF.

The chain uses TRBV11-2 and TRBJ1-2, with D possibly matching TRBD1 (6 bases). This CDR3 region has 14 residues. Trimming shortened V by 1 base and J by 6 bases, and 12 bases separated the two germline ends. Germline-derived CDR1 and CDR2 are SGHAT and FQNNGV. The CDR3 DNA sequence: TGTGCCAGCAGCTTAGTAACAGGGTGGAATGGCTACACCTTC. As protein: CASSLVTGWNGYTF.

The chain uses TRBV9 and TRBJ2-1; D not resolved. CDR3 length: 12 amino acids. The germline V gene encodes CDR1 SGDLS and CDR2 YYNGEE. Trimming removed 0 bases at V and 7 bases at J, with 5 bases between. The CDR3 region has the DNA TGTGCCAGCAGCGTAGTGCGGAATGAGCAGTTCTTC. Translation: CASSVVRNEQFF.

This clone was seen a single time. V gene TRBV5-1 combines with J gene TRBJ1-5, with 8 bases aligning to TRBD1. J gave up 3 bases and V 4 bases, and 3 bases lay outside the gene matches. The CDR3 is 14 residues long. Germline V gives CDR1 SGHRS, CDR2 YFSETQ. CDR3 DNA: TGCGCCAGCAGCCCGGGACAGGACAATCAGCCCCAGCATTTT. Encoded protein: CASSPGQDNQPQHF.